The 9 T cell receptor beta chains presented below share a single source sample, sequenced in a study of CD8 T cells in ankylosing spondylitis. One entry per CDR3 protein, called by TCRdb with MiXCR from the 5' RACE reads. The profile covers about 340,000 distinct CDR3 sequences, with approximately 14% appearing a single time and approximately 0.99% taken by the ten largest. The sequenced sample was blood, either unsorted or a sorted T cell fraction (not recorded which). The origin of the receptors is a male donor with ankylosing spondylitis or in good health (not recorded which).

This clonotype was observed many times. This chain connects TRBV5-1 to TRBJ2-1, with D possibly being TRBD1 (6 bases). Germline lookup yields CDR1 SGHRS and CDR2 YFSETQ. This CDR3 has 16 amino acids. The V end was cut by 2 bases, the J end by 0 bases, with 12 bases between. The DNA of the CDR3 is TGCGCCAGCAGCTTTGGGCAGGGGTTCTCCTACAATGAGCAGTTCTTC. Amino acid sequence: CASSFGQGFSYNEQFF.

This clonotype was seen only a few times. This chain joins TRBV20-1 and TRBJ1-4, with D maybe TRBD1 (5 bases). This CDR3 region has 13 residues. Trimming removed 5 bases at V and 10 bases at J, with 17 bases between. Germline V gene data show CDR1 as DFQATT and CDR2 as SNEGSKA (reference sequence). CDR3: CSAAGPGAGKLFF. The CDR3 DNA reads TGCAGTGCTGCGGGACCCGGGGCGGGAAAACTGTTTTTT.

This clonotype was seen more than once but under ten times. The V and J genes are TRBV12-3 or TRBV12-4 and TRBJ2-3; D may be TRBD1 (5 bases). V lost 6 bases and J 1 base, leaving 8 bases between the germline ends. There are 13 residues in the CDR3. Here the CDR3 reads CASRATGTDTQYF. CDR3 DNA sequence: TGTGCCAGCAGGGCGACAGGCACAGATACGCAGTATTTT.

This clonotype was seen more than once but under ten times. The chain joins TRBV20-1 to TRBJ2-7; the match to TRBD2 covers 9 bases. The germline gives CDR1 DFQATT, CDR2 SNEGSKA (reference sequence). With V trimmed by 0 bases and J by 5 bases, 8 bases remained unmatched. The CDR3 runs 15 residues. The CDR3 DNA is TGCAGTGCTAGAGACCTGGGGAGACTAGCGGACGAGCAGTACTTC. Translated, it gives CSARDLGRLADEQYF.

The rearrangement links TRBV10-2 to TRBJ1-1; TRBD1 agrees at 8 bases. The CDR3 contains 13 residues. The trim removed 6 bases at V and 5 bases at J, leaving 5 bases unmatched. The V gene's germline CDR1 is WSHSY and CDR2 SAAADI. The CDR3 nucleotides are TGCGCCAGCAGCCGGACAGGGTGGACTGAAGCTTTCTTT. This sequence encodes CASSRTGWTEAFF.

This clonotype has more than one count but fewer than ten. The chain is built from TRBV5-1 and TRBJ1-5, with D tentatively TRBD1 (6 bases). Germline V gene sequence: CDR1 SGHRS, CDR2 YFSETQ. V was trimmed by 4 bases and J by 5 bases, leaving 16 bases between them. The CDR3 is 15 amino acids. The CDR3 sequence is CASSPRGDTYQPQHF. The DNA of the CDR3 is TGCGCCAGCAGCCCTCGCGGGGACACCTATCAGCCCCAGCATTTT.

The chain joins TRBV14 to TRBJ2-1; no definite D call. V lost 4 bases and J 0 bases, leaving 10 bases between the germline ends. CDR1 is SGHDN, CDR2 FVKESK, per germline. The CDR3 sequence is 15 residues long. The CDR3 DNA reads TGTGCCAGCAGCCCAAAGGATCCCTCCTACAATGAGCAGTTCTTC. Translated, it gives CASSPKDPSYNEQFF.

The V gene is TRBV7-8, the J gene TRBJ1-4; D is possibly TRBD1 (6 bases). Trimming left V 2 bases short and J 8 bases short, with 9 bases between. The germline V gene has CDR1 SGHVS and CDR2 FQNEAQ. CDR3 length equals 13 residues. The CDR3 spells CASSLRGTEKLFF. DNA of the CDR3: TGTGCCAGCAGCTTAAGGGGGACAGAAAAACTGTTTTTT. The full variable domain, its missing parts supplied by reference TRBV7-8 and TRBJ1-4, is GAGVSQSPRYKVAKRGQDVALRCDPISGHVSLFWYQQALGQGPEFLTYFQNEAQLDKSGLPSDRFFAERPEGSVSTLKIQRTQQEDSAVYLCASSLRGTEKLFFGSGTQLSVL.

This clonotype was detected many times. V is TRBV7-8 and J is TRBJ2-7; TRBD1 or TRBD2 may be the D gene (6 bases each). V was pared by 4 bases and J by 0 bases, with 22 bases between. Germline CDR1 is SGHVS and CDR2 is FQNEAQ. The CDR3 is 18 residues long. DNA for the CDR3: TGTGCCAGCAGCTCTTTCAGGGGAAAGCTAGCGAGCTCCTACGAGCAGTACTTC. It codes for CASSSFRGKLASSYEQYF.